This paragraph covers one TCR beta chain sequence. The target antigen is unknown. Treatment described: roughly nine-day PBMC culture with coronavirus spike peptide pools or control peptides (ViraFEST assay). This CDR3 is 16 amino acids long. V dropped 8 bases and J dropped 4; count of bases not matched to a gene: 14. This sample stems from a study of vaccination and CD4 T cells after COVID-19. The Oncomine TCR Beta short-read assay was what sequenced the DNA obtained from cultured CD4+ T cells. TCRdb called the PCR reads again in MiXCR, with one record for every CDR3 protein. Here the sample spans fewer than 15,000 distinct CDR3 sequences, more than 35% being singletons.

The V call is TRBV5-3, the J call TRBJ2-1; 8 positions agree with TRBD2. TRBV5-3 carries the ORF label, with uncertain function. The TCR was taken from a human donor who had recovered from COVID-19. The sequencing used CD4+ T cells from blood, cultured in vitro, collected after SARS-CoV-2 vaccination. The CDR3 bases are TGTGCCAGCAGCCCTATAGCGGGACCCTCTTACAATGAGCAGTTCTTC. Translation gives CASSPIAGPSYNEQFF.